This T cell receptor (beta chain) was sequenced for a study of graft-versus-host responses after intestinal transplantation. The CDR3 consists of 13 residues. Trimming cost V 6 bases and J 2 bases, with 10 bases left between them. The germline V gene has CDR1 SGHDN and CDR2 FVKESK. Each mixed lymphocyte reaction held approximately 200,000 CFSE-labeled responders and approximately 200,000 irradiated violet-dye-labeled stimulators. Study-wide results and caveats: Graft-donor T cell macrochimerism in patients accompanied high graft-versus-host to host-versus-graft clonal ratios in allografts.

The protocol was immunoSEQ multiplex PCR, while the TCRdb copy is restricted to in-frame clones and leaves out a portion. The sample consists of about 14,000 clones, approximately 36% of them appearing once. This clone occurred a few times. This clonotype was obtained from a human patient who received an intestinal transplant. The sequences come from alloreactive CD8+ T cells from a mixed lymphocyte reaction culture, collected before intestinal transplant. Documented subset: CFSE-low proliferating T cells sorted from roughly 6-day pre-transplant mixed lymphocyte reaction (GvH or HvG direction). The V gene is TRBV14, the J gene TRBJ1-1; a weak D match, TRBD1 (5 bases). The CDR3, as DNA: TGTGCCAGCAGTTACGGGACTAACACTGAAGCTTTCTTT. Translating it yields CASSYGTNTEAFF.